This T cell receptor (beta chain) was found in a study of chemoradiotherapy in HPV16-positive cancers. Study results and limitations: During treatment, candidate HPV-specific clones and E7-related motifs expanded in tumor.

In this sample, this clone turned up a few times. The antigen remains undetermined. Germline values: CDR1 SGHDT, CDR2 YYEEEE. The CDR3 sequence is 14 residues long. Trimming shortened V by 7 bases and J by 5 bases, and 16 bases separated the two germline ends. Clones were sequenced by immunoSEQ multiplex PCR, and TCRdb holds only the in-frame ones, with some missing. The table shows about 14,000 clones, with roughly 74% occurring only once. The chain employs TRBV5-6 and TRBJ2-4; perhaps TRBD2 as D (5 bases). Sampling was conducted from a patient who underwent chemoradiotherapy. This TCR derives from a human donor with HPV-associated anogenital cancer. CDR3 region: CASFSWGDQNIQYF. The CDR3 nucleotides are TGTGCCAGCTTTTCCTGGGGAGACCAAAACATTCAGTACTTC.